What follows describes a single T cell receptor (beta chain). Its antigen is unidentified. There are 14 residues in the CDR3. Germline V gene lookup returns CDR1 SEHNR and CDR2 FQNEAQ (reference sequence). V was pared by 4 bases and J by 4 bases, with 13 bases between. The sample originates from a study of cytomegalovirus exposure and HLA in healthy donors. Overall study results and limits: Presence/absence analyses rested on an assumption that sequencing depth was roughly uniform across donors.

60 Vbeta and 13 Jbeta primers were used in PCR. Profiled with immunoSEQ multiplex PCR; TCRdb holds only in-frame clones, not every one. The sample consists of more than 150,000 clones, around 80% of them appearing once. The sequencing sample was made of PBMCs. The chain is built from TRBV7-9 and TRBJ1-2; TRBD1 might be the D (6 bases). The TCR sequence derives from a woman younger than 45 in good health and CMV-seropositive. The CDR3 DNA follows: TGTGCCAGCAGCTATCAGGGGAGAGGCTATGGCTACACCTTC. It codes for CASSYQGRGYGYTF.